These 22 T cell receptor beta chains were sequenced from one sample in a study of shared clonotypes between healthy human individuals (dated by TCRdb to the early 2020s). Libraries were prepared through the immunoSEQ multiplex PCR assay. Not all clones reach the TCRdb copy of this immuneACCESS table, which keeps in-frame sequences only. Checked studies attribute under half of the gap to unresolved V genes and leave the rest unexplained. Within this sample are fewer than 1 million clones, with 95% to 97% of them counted one time only. 0.2% to 0.25% of the sample rests with the top ten. For the CD8 naive samples, CD45RO-negative cells were positively selected for CCR7, yielding a CD45RA+CCR7+ population from which TemRA cells were excluded. The sequenced sample was naive CD8+ T cells sorted from blood. The cell subset or site label on this specimen signifies: CD45RA+CCR7+. These receptors were taken from a man younger than 40 in good health.

The genes are TRBV10-1 and TRBJ1-1, with TRBD1 matching over 7 bases. Germline CDR1 WNHNN, CDR2 SYGVQD (reference sequence). V gave up 2 bases and J gave up 5 bases; unmatched junction bases: 11. The CDR3 is made up of 16 amino acids. CDR3 sequence (DNA): TGCGCCAGCAGTGAGGTGCGGTCCAGGGGGAATACTGAAGCTTTCTTT. Its protein product is CASSEVRSRGNTEAFF.

This clone was picked up one time. V gene TRBV7-9 combines with J gene TRBJ1-1; 7 bases line up with TRBD1. CDR1 is SEHNR, CDR2 FQNEAQ, per germline (reference sequence). The junction had 10 bases not matched to a gene; V was cut back by 5 bases and J by 1 base. The CDR3 totals 16 residues. The CDR3 DNA sequence: TGTGCCAGCAGCCCCCAGACAGGGAAACCGAACACTGAAGCTTTCTTT. Its protein product is CASSPQTGKPNTEAFF.

The V gene is TRBV9, the J gene TRBJ2-1; D is uncertain. Germline V gene lookup returns CDR1 SGDLS and CDR2 YYNGEE. The germline V and J ends were trimmed by 0 bases and 0 bases, with 10 bases remaining between them. This CDR3 contains 16 residues. This chain's CDR3 is CASSVAPLSSYNEQFF. The DNA for the CDR3 is TGTGCCAGCAGCGTAGCCCCTTTAAGCTCCTACAATGAGCAGTTCTTC.

In its sample, this clone was seen once. The V gene is TRBV5-1, the J gene TRBJ2-7; D not certain. Germline CDR1 reads SGHRS; CDR2 reads YFSETQ. The CDR3 is made up of 15 amino acids. Trimming removed 0 bases at V and 1 base at J, with 11 bases between. CDR3 amino acids: CASSLVQLGSYEQYF. For the CDR3, the DNA is TGCGCCAGCAGCTTGGTTCAGCTTGGTTCCTACGAGCAGTACTTC.

The chain uses TRBV4-1 and TRBJ2-7, with 7 bases identical to TRBD1. V lost 2 bases to trimming and J lost 0 bases; unmatched junction nucleotides: 4. This CDR3 is 15 amino acids long. Germline V lookup: CDR1 MGHRA, CDR2 YSYEKL. CDR3 region: CASSQLTGSSYEQYF. DNA of the CDR3: TGCGCCAGCAGCCAACTGACAGGGAGCTCCTACGAGCAGTACTTC.

J is TRBJ2-7 and V is TRBV14; D ambiguous. CDR1 is SGHDN, CDR2 FVKESK, per germline. The CDR3 totals 13 residues. V lost 1 base to trimming and J lost 6 bases, with 10 bases between them. The CDR3 nucleotides read TGTGCCAGCAGCCAAGGGATATGGGCCGAGCAGTACTTC. Translation: CASSQGIWAEQYF.

This chain's CDR3 is CASSFAGAETEAFF. For the CDR3, the DNA is TGTGCCAGCAGCTTCGCCGGGGCTGAGACTGAAGCTTTCTTT. The V and J genes are TRBV7-9 and TRBJ1-1; tentative D call: TRBD1 (5 bases). Trimming stripped 3 bases from V and 5 bases from J, with 13 bases between. From germline, CDR1 is SEHNR and CDR2 FQNEAQ (reference sequence). The CDR3 consists of 14 residues.

This clone was seen a single time. CDR3 bases: TGTGCCAGCAGCTCGATGTCTGATACGCAGTATTTT. This encodes CASSSMSDTQYF. V usage is TRBV7-8 and J usage is TRBJ2-3; D gene uncertain. V was pared by 4 bases and J by 6 bases, with 8 bases between. CDR1 and CDR2 (germline): SGHVS, FQNEAQ. The CDR3 covers 12 residues.

The CDR3 nucleotides read TGCGCCAGCAGCCAAGAAGGGGTATTAGACGAGCAGTACTTC. Its translation is CASSQEGVLDEQYF. The rearrangement joins TRBV4-1 to TRBJ2-7, with a tentative D call TRBD1 (5 bases). Germline loops: CDR1 MGHRA, CDR2 YSYEKL. The CDR3 contains 14 residues. V shed 0 bases and J shed 5 bases, with 11 bases lying between them.

The chain is built from TRBV5-5 and TRBJ2-7; no reliable D call. The CDR3 has 13 amino acids. Between the trimmed V and J ends, which lost 0 bases and 2 bases, there was a span of 6 bases. The V gene's germline CDR1 is SGHKS and CDR2 YYEKEE (reference sequence). CDR3 coding DNA: TGTGCCAGCAGCTTGGAAGGTACCTACGAGCAGTACTTC. Translating it yields CASSLEGTYEQYF.

The rearrangement links TRBV11-3 to TRBJ2-1, with D perhaps given as TRBD1 or TRBD2 (5 bases each). CDR1 and CDR2 from the germline V gene are SGHNT and YENEEA. The CDR3 has 16 residues. With 5 bases removed from V and 0 bases from J, the gap between germline ends came to 14 bases. Written as DNA, the CDR3 is TGTGCCAGCAGCCCGGGGCCTCGGCCCTCCTACAATGAGCAGTTCTTC. This sequence encodes CASSPGPRPSYNEQFF.

The chain recombines TRBV2 with TRBJ1-4; 7 bases agree with TRBD1. V shed 4 bases, J shed 1 base, and the junction held 6 bases outside the gene matches. This CDR3 comprises 16 residues. Germline CDR1 is SNHLY and CDR2 is FYNNEI. CDR3 region: CASSGQGGGTNEKLFF. In nucleotides, the CDR3 is TGTGCCAGCAGTGGACAGGGTGGAGGAACTAATGAAAAACTGTTTTTT.

V is TRBV6-5 and J is TRBJ2-7; possible D gene TRBD2, 5 bases. The CDR3 is made up of 13 amino acids. Germline V lookup: CDR1 MNHEY, CDR2 SVGAGI. V was clipped by 0 bases and J by 9 bases, with 12 bases between them. The CDR3 DNA sequence: TGTGCCAGCAGTTACTCGAAGGACTTCGGGCAGTACTTC. Protein product: CASSYSKDFGQYF.

This chain joins TRBV9 and TRBJ2-5, with 7 bases fitting TRBD1. The V gene end was trimmed by 0 bases and the J gene end by 5 bases; junction bases not matched to a gene: 7. CDR1 is SGDLS, CDR2 YYNGEE, per germline. CDR3 length equals 15 residues. CDR3 sequence: CASSVDGTALETQYF. In DNA form, the CDR3 reads TGTGCCAGCAGCGTAGATGGGACAGCTCTCGAGACCCAGTACTTC.

Comment on this clone: This CDR3 is also generated by other DNA sequences in the sample. The chain is built from TRBV19 and TRBJ2-3; no clear D. The CDR3 sequence is 12 residues long. Looked up from germline, CDR1 is LNHDA and CDR2 is SQIVND (reference sequence). Trimming shortened V by 3 bases and J by 4 bases, and 5 bases separated the two germline ends. CDR3 sequence (DNA): TGTGCCAGTAGTATTTCTGCAGATACGCAGTATTTT. It specifies CASSISADTQYF.

This sequence joins TRBV7-2 and TRBJ2-7; 7 bases align to TRBD2. V lost 5 bases to trimming and J lost 2 bases; unmatched junction nucleotides: 9. Per the germline V gene, CDR1 is SGHTA and CDR2 is FQGNSA. The CDR3 loop spans 15 amino acids. CDR3: CASSLIGRSTYEQYF. The CDR3 DNA reads TGTGCCAGCAGCCTCATCGGGAGGTCTACCTACGAGCAGTACTTC. Using reference TRBV7-2 and TRBJ2-7 for the parts outside the CDR3, the full variable domain is GAGVSQSPSNKVTEKGKDVELRCDPISGHTALYWYRQSLGQGLEFLIYFQGNSAPDKSGLPSDRFSAERTGGSVSTLTIQRTQQEDSAVYLCASSLIGRSTYEQYFGPGTRLTVT.

The chain combines TRBV7-2 with TRBJ2-7, with no clear D. Germline assignment: CDR1 SGHTA and CDR2 FQGNSA. Trimming cost V 8 bases and J 4 bases, with 18 bases left between them. This CDR3 spans 14 amino acids. The chain's CDR3 is CASSRLKGIYEQYF. The CDR3 nucleotides read TGTGCCAGCTCGAGACTTAAAGGCATATACGAGCAGTACTTC. The full variable domain, in which reference TRBV7-2 and TRBJ2-7 provide the parts outside the CDR3, is GAGVSQSPSNKVTEKGKDVELRCDPISGHTALYWYRQSLGQGLEFLIYFQGNSAPDKSGLPSDRFSAERTGGSVSTLTIQRTQQEDSAVYLCASSRLKGIYEQYFGPGTRLTVT.

This rearrangement joins TRBV29-1 to TRBJ1-1, with a weak D call TRBD1 (6 bases). The CDR3 is 13 amino acids. Germline-derived CDR1 and CDR2 are SQVTM and ANQGSEA. The V end was cut by 4 bases, the J end by 2 bases, with 11 bases between. The CDR3 sequence is CSVGTGSNTEAFF. CDR3 nucleotides: TGCAGCGTTGGTACAGGGTCTAACACTGAAGCTTTCTTT.

The chain joins TRBV6-6 to TRBJ2-5; D may match TRBD1 or TRBD2 (6 bases each). CDR1 is MNHNY, CDR2 SVGAGI, per germline (reference sequence). V lost 6 bases and J 4 bases, leaving 15 bases between the germline ends. The CDR3 is made up of 14 amino acids. In DNA, the CDR3 is TGTGCCAGCAGATACCGGGGGCACATAGAGACCCAGTACTTC. Its protein is CASRYRGHIETQYF.

V gene TRBV29-1 combines with J gene TRBJ1-1; 7 positions agree with TRBD1. The CDR3 is 11 residues long. The V gene's germline CDR1 is SQVTM and CDR2 ANQGSEA. The V segment lost 2 bases and the J segment 9 bases; nucleotides outside the gene matches: 3. CDR3 protein: CSVEKGAKAFF. The CDR3 region has the DNA TGCAGCGTTGAAAAGGGGGCAAAAGCTTTCTTT.

The CDR3: CASSSPWDRGRTGELFF. The CDR3 DNA is TGTGCCAGCAGCTCTCCTTGGGACAGGGGGCGCACCGGGGAGCTGTTTTTT. The rearrangement links TRBV13 to TRBJ2-2; 12 positions match TRBD1. Germline V gives CDR1 PRHDT, CDR2 FYEKMQ (reference sequence). This CDR3 has 17 amino acids. The V and J ends lost 4 bases and 4 bases, in that order; junction bases with no gene match: 7.

CDR3 coding DNA: TGCGCCAGCAGCCCCGGACAGGGCAACTCCTATGGCTACACCTTC. Amino acid sequence: CASSPGQGNSYGYTF. This chain uses TRBV4-1 with TRBJ1-2; TRBD1 matches 8 bases. V was clipped by 4 bases and J by 4 bases; unmatched bases: 8. This CDR3 spans 15 amino acids. Per germline, CDR1 MGHRA and CDR2 YSYEKL.